The rows below give T cell receptor beta chains drawn from one sample of a study of beta chain features in type 1 diabetes. TCRdb keeps only in-frame clones here, not all; method: immunoSEQ multiplex PCR. The sample records over 350,000 clones, approximately 15% being singletons. Sequences were obtained from naive CD4+ T cells from blood. These receptors were obtained from a young woman in good health. Both conserved end residues are trimmed from each CDR3. D genes are given only for firm matches. A clone size is listed for some rows: how often the clone was seen (once, few, many), or a class if it is expanded.

d_gene	v_gene	abundance	CDR3aa
NA	TRBV6-5	NA	ASSSSGRTEAF
NA	TRBV15	NA	ATSRDRGSDEQY
TRBD1	TRBV18	NA	ASSPPTGGGQPQH
TRBD1	TRBV9	NA	ASSVDRGGETQY
NA	TRBV15	NA	ATKESHTGRVNTEAF
NA	TRBV7-2	NA	ASSPGVMDTQY
NA	TRBV2	NA	ASSVDRGRQPQH
TRBD1	TRBV6-6	few	ASSLGTGNTGELF
TRBD2	TRBV27	NA	ASSLERGTGELF
NA	TRBV5-1	NA	ASSLALYEQF
TRBD2	TRBV7-2	NA	ASSFFLAANNEQF
TRBD2	TRBV30	NA	AWSKGLAGPLYEQY
NA	TRBV28	few	ASSSPDEQY
TRBD2	TRBV14	few	ASSLRTSGSEQY
TRBD1	TRBV5-4	once	ASSGPGQWISGGYT
NA	TRBV28	NA	ASSRALEAF
NA	TRBV9	once	ASSQTGTGTYNEQF